This entry is about one T cell receptor (beta chain). In this sample, this clonotype turned up a few times. What this receptor recognizes is not known. One base away there is no much larger clone; base qualities are not given. V ends up 1 base short and J 4 bases short, with an unmatched junction base count of 7. The germline V gene encodes CDR1 KGHSH and CDR2 LQKENI. The CDR3, cysteine through phenylalanine, is 16 amino acids long. Of the read, only the CDR3 DNA is kept; its 48 bases are in frame from base 1. Library preparation employed 5' RACE. The sequencer was a NextSeq 500. Unique molecular identifiers were attached to individual cDNA molecules in the TCR library protocol so that sequencing error and PCR bias could be corrected. Sequencing covered both TCR alpha and beta chains, and within each sample the abundances of alpha and beta sequences were tightly co-correlated. Per the source publication's procedure: V gene, J gene and CDR3 annotation of TCR sequences was performed with Decombinator V4. Expanded TCRs were defined as changing significantly between any two time points under a Poisson model with p below 0.0001. Abundances of TCRs were expressed as counts per million after normalisation to the total number of TCRs sequenced in each sample. TRAV1-2 paired with TRAJ12, TRAJ20 or TRAJ33 defined MAIT TCRs, while TRAV10 paired with TRAJ18 defined iNKT TCRs. VDJdb, accessed 1 November 2021, was searched for CMV, EBV and SARS-CoV-2 annotated TCRs, excluding TCRs annotated for multiple antigens. TCRdb redid the processing of the public reads, applying fastp at Q25 and MiXCR, and retained in-frame beta chains. Identical CDR3 protein sequences are pooled into one entry, listed with their most common genes and DNA. The V and J calls were not made by the authors but by TCRdb's processing. This sample lists 50,000 to 65,000 distinct CDR3 sequences; 20% to 25% were detected once. The top ten hold 16% of the sample.

The data originate from a study of early T cells in non-severe SARS-CoV-2 infection (dated by TCRdb to the early 2020s). About the investigation overall: Because TCR sequencing relied on bulk RNA taken from unsorted whole blood, pairing of alpha and beta chains was not possible. General conclusions and limits of the study: Matching against VDJdb was skewed toward anti-spike CD8 responses, likely underestimated virus-specific expansions, and missed private and CD4 specificities.

This was a case-control study nested in a cohort of healthcare workers in London, UK, who had nasopharyngeal swab PCR tests and blood samples taken every week. Healthcare workers were enrolled in the week of the UK lockdown, from 23 to 31 March 2020, and were followed every week for up to roughly 16 weeks. In this chain, TRBV18 is recombined with TRBJ2-1, with TRBD2 matching 7 junction bases. The sequence derives from an adult who was a healthcare worker with PCR-confirmed SARS-CoV-2 infection or an uninfected control (not recorded which). Sequenced material: whole blood, taken at baseline. The sequenced DNA is TGTGCCAGCTCACCACGGATTGCGGGGGAGTACAATGAGCAGTTCTTC. Translated, it reads CASSPRIAGEYNEQFF.